This T cell receptor beta chain was sequenced for a study of beta chain features in type 1 diabetes. Study-wide context: Similarity in age, gender and cell yields was seen between patients and healthy donors. Study results and limitations: Among all four CD4+ subsets, Type 1 diabetes patients had TCRB CDR3s that were moderately but significantly shorter. Patients' naive, central memory and regulatory TCRB repertoires appeared more alike than those of healthy donors.

Notes on this clone: Its antigen is still unknown.

The entirety of the isolated RNA underwent reverse transcription, so expressed TCRB transcripts were sequenced. Sequencing used immunoSEQ multiplex PCR; TCRdb keeps in-frame clones, though not all of them. The repertoire includes 70,000 to 90,000 clones, roughly 30% of them detected once, and 0.4% to 0.45% sits in the top ten. Germline V gene sequence: CDR1 MDHEN, CDR2 SYDVKM. V was shortened by 4 bases and J by 4 bases, with 14 bases between the two germline ends. This CDR3 comprises 14 residues. All sorted populations exceeded 95% purity. The sequencing sample was made of stem cell memory CD4+ T cells from blood. The receptor's source is a woman under 30 in good health. V usage is TRBV28 and J usage is TRBJ2-7, with D possibly matching TRBD2 (6 bases). The CDR3 here is CASSSGTPQYEQYF. The CDR3 bases are TGTGCCAGCAGTTCCGGGACTCCACAATACGAGCAGTACTTC. Full variable domain (outside the CDR3, taken from reference TRBV28 and TRBJ2-7): DVKVTQSSRYLVKRTGEKVFLECVQDMDHENMFWYRQDPGLGLRLIYFSYDVKMKEKGDIPEGYSVSREKKERFSLILESASTNQTSMYLCASSSGTPQYEQYFGPGTRLTVT.